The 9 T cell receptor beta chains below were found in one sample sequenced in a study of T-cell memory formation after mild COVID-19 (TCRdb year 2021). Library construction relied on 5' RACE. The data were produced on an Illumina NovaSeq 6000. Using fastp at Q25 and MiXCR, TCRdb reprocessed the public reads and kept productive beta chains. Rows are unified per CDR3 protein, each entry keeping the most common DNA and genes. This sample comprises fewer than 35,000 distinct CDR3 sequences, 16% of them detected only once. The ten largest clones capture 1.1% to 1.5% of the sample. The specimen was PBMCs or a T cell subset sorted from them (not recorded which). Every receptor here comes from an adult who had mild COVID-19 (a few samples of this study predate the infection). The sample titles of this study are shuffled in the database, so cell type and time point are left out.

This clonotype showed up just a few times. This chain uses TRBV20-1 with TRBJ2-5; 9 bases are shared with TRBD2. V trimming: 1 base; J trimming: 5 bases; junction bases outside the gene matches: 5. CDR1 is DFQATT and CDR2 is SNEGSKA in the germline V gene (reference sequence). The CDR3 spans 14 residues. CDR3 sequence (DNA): TGCAGTGCTAGAGCGGGACTAGCTGGGGAGACCCAGTACTTC. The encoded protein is CSARAGLAGETQYF.

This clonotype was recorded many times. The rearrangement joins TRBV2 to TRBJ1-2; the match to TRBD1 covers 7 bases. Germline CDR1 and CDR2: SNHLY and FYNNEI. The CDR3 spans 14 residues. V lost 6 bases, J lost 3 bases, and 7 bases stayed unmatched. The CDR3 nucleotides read TGTGCCAGCAGGCTAGCAGGGGGTTACTATGGCTACACCTTC. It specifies CASRLAGGYYGYTF.

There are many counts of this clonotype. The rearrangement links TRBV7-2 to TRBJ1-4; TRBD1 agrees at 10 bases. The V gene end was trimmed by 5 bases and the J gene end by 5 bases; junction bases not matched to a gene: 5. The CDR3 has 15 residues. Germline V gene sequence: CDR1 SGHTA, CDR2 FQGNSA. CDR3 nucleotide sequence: TGTGCCAGCAGCGGGGGACAGGGGTTAAATGAAAAACTGTTTTTT. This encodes CASSGGQGLNEKLFF.

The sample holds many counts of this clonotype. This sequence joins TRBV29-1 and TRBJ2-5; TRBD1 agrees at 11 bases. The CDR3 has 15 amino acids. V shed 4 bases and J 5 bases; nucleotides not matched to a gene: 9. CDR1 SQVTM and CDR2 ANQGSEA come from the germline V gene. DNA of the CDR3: TGCAGCGTTGGGCTCGGGACAGGGGGATCGGAGACCCAGTACTTC. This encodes CSVGLGTGGSETQYF. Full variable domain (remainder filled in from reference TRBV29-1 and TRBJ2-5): SAVISQKPSRDICQRGTSLTIQCQVDSQVTMMFWYRQQPGQSLTLIATANQGSEATYESGFVIDKFPISRPNLTFSTLTVSNMSPEDSSIYLCSVGLGTGGSETQYFGPGTRLLVL.

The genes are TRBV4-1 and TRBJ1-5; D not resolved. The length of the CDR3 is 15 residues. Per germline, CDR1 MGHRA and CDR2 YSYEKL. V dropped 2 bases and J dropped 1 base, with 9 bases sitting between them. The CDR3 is CASSQSFQSNQPQHF. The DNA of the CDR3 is TGCGCCAGCAGCCAAAGTTTTCAAAGCAATCAGCCCCAGCATTTT.

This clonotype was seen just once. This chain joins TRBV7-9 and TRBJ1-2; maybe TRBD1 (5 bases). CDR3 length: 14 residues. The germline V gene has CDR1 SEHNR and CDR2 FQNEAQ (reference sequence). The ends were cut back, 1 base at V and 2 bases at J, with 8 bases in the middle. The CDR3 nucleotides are TGTGCCAGCAGCTTAGGGGGCGGAAACTATGGCTACACCTTC. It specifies CASSLGGGNYGYTF.

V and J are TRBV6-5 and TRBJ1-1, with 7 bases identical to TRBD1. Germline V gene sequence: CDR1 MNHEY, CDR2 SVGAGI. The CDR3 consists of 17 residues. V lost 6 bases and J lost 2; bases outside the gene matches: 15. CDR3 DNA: TGTGCCAGCAGCCTAGGGCCCGGCGGGACAGATAACACTGAAGCTTTCTTT. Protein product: CASSLGPGGTDNTEAFF.

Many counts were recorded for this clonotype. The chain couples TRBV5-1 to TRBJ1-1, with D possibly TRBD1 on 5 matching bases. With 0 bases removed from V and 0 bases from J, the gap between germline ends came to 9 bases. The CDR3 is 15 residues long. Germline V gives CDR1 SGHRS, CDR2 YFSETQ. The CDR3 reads CASSLGGRVNTEAFF. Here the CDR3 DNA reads TGCGCCAGCAGCTTGGGGGGCAGGGTGAACACTGAAGCTTTCTTT.

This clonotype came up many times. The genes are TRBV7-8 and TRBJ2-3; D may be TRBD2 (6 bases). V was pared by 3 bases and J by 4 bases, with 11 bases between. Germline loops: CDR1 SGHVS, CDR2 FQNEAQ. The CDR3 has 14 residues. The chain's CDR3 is CASSLASDADTQYF. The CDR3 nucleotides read TGTGCCAGCAGCTTGGCTAGCGACGCAGATACGCAGTATTTT. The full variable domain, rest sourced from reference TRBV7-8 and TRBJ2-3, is GAGVSQSPRYKVAKRGQDVALRCDPISGHVSLFWYQQALGQGPEFLTYFQNEAQLDKSGLPSDRFFAERPEGSVSTLKIQRTQQEDSAVYLCASSLASDADTQYFGPGTRLTVL.